The entry below describes one T cell receptor (beta chain). Trimming removed 2 bases from V and 8 bases from J, with 15 bases in between. Germline lookup yields CDR1 SQVTM and CDR2 ANQGSEA. The CDR3 totals 13 residues. The source of the sample is a study of T-cell reconstitution after alpha-beta-depleted transplantation in children. A library of TCRbeta sequences, prepared with unique molecular identifiers, was generated. TCRdb itself ran the PCR reads through MiXCR, one entry per CDR3 protein. The sample yields about 500,000 distinct CDR3 sequences, about an eighth seen once. The sequencing here drew on PBMCs, mostly from graft donor cells, taken 180 days after TCRalphabeta/CD19-depleted stem cell transplant. The TCR originated in a female patient between 2 and 15 years old who had a stem cell transplant for aplastic anemia, so the T cells may come from the graft donor. The V call is TRBV29-1, the J call TRBJ1-2; D is perhaps TRBD1 (5 bases). The CDR3: CSVESRQGDGYTF. In DNA form, the CDR3 reads TGCAGCGTTGAAAGTCGGCAGGGCGACGGCTACACCTTC.